The clone carrying this TCR beta chain was detected only once. No antigen is known for it. Via MiXCR, TCRdb re-called the 5' RACE reads, giving one row per CDR3 protein. The table shows 580,000 or so distinct CDR3 sequences, with approximately 15% occurring only once. Looked up from germline, CDR1 is MGHRA and CDR2 is YSYEKL. The trim removed 1 base at V and 2 bases at J, leaving 3 bases unmatched. CDR3 length equals 15 residues. This sample was included in a study of T-cell memory formation after mild COVID-19. Study outcomes and limitations: Later expanders leaned CD4+, whereas day 15 to 85 contracting clones were balanced CD4/CD8. Shrinking CD4+ clones were chiefly CM and EM; CD8+ ones were chiefly EMRA. Researchers could not confirm that second-wave clones peaking on day 37 targeted SARS-CoV-2. Cross-reactive memory seemingly joined, as some responding clones were found in pre-infection memory.

The rearrangement uses TRBV4-1 and TRBJ1-2; 8 bases are shared with TRBD1. The sequenced sample consisted of PBMCs or a T cell subset sorted from them (not recorded which). The sequence was collected from an adult woman who had mild COVID-19 (a few samples of this study predate the infection). Cell type and time point are not known. The CDR3 nucleotides are TGCGCCAGCAGCCAAGTCAGGACAGGGAACTATGGCTACACCTTC. Translated: CASSQVRTGNYGYTF.